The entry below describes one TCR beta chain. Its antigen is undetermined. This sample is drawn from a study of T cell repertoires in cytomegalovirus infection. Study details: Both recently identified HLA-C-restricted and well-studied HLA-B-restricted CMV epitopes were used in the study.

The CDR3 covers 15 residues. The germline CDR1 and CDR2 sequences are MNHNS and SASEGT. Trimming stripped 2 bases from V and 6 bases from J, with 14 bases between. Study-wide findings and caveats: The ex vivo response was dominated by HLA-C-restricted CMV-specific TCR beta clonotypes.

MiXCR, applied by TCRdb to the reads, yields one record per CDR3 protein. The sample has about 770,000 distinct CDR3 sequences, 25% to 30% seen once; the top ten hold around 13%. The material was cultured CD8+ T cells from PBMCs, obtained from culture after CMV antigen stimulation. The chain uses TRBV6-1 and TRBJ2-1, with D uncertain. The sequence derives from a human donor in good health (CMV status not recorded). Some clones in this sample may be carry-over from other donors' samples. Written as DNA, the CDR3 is TGTGCCAGCAGTGAACGGGCGAGGCAAGGCAATGAGCAGTTCTTC. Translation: CASSERARQGNEQFF.